Below are 21 T cell receptor delta chains sequenced from a single sample in a study of gamma-delta T cells after stem cell transplantation. TCRdb used CATT to re-call clones from the RT-PCR reads. This sample yields fewer than 2,000 delta-chain clones, of which 4.5% are seen a single time; 34% belongs to the top ten. Specimen: gamma-delta T cells. All receptors derive from a human donor. It is not recorded whose cells these are; they may come from a transplant donor.

To note about this clone: The TCRdb protein, from a much larger clone, departs from this DNA's translation at residue 3, likely by read error; the protein shown derives from the DNA. CDR3 sequence (DNA): TGTGCCAGTGACAAGTTGGGGGATACGAACACCGATAAACTCATCTTT. Encoded protein: CASDKLGDTNTDKLIF. J is TRDJ1 and V is TRDV2; 11 bases are a match to TRDD3. The CDR3 runs to 16 residues. CDR1 is GEAIGNYY and CDR2 is EKD in the germline V gene.

A note on this clone: The TCRdb protein comes from a much larger clone and disagrees with this DNA's translation at residue 15, likely due to a read error; the protein given here is derived from the DNA. This chain links TRDV2 with TRDJ1; 9 positions agree with TRDD3. Germline V gene sequence: CDR1 GEAIGNYY, CDR2 EKD. CDR3 length equals 18 residues. This CDR3 reads CACDTVTGGTTYTDELIF. The DNA for the CDR3 is TGTGCCTGTGACACCGTCACTGGGGGAACGACGTACACCGATGAACTCATCTTT.

This clone was counted between two and nine times. The chain has TRDV2 and TRDJ1; 9 bases match TRDD3. The CDR3 covers 21 residues. From germline, CDR1 is GEAIGNYY and CDR2 EKD. The V segment lost 1 base and the J segment 0 bases; nucleotides outside the gene matches: 20. The CDR3 region has the DNA TGTGCCTGTGACACTCTCTCTACCTACCCACTGGGGGAAACGTACACCGATAAACTCATCTTT. This encodes CACDTLSTYPLGETYTDKLIF.

The chain is built from TRDV2 and TRDJ3; 7 nucleotides agree with TRDD3. This CDR3 region has 25 residues. V lost 0 bases, J lost 5 bases, and 30 bases stayed unmatched. Germline assignment: CDR1 GEAIGNYY and CDR2 EKD. The CDR3 region has the DNA TGTGCCTGTGACACCGTGGGTGGATGGGGGACCCCGCTTCGTTTATCGTCCCGGGACACCCGACAGATGTTTTTC. It yields the protein CACDTVGGWGTPLRLSSRDTRQMFF.

Of note for this clone: TCRdb pairs this DNA with a much larger clone's protein that differs at residue 12, likely a read error; the protein shown was translated from the DNA. V gene TRDV2 combines with J gene TRDJ1; possibly TRDD2 or TRDD3 for D (6 bases each). Germline V gene sequence: CDR1 GEAIGNYY, CDR2 EKD. V gave up 2 bases and J gave up 5 bases, with 26 bases separating them. The CDR3 spans 18 residues. As DNA, the CDR3 is TGTGCCTGTGACAGGATTCCTTCCCCCGGGGATGGCGGAGATAAACTCATCTTT. This sequence encodes CACDRIPSPGDGGDKLIF.

The rearrangement links TRDV2 to TRDJ1; 7 bases are a match to TRDD2. The CDR3 loop spans 20 amino acids. V was pared by 0 bases and J by 0 bases, with 18 bases of the junction left unmatched. Germline V gene sequence: CDR1 GEAIGNYY, CDR2 EKD. DNA of the CDR3: TGTGCCTGTGACACCCCTTCCTCCCTCCCCCCGGGGGCCCACACCGATAAACTCATCTTT. It translates to CACDTPSSLPPGAHTDKLIF.

As regards this clone: This DNA translates differently at residue 11 from the TCRdb protein, which is that of a much larger clone; a read error is likely, and the protein shown is the DNA's own translation. V and J are TRDV1 and TRDJ1; the match to TRDD3 covers 10 bases. Trimming cost V 2 bases and J 1 base; bases outside gene matches: 22. CDR3 length: 22 amino acids. Per germline, CDR1 TSWWSYY and CDR2 QGS. In nucleotides, the CDR3 is TGTGCTCTTGGGGAAAGCCCCATATCTTATCACTGGGGGATCAGAGGCACCGATAAACTCATCTTT. Translating gives CALGESPISYHWGIRGTDKLIF.

This clone was counted a few times. J is TRDJ1 and V is TRDV2; 8 bases line up with TRDD3. J lost 0 bases, V lost 3 bases, and 8 bases had no gene match. The CDR3 has 16 amino acids. Germline values: CDR1 GEAIGNYY, CDR2 EKD. The CDR3 nucleotides read TGTGCCTGTGACTTCGTACTGGGGGCCCACACCGATAAACTCATCTTT. Protein: CACDFVLGAHTDKLIF.

This clone was observed a handful of times. This likely reflects a read error, since a far larger clone is one base away. The sample has other DNA sequences that encode this CDR3 too. The V and J genes are TRDV2 and TRDJ1; a possible D gene is TRDD3 (6 bases). The V and J ends lost 1 base and 5 bases respectively, with 25 bases between them. Germline-derived CDR1 and CDR2 are GEAIGNYY and EKD. CDR3 length: 18 amino acids. Here the CDR3 DNA reads TGTGCCTGTGACACGGTACCTGGGGTTCAACATAGGAGTGATAAACTCATCTTT. It codes for CACDTVPGVQHRSDKLIF.

By frequency in the sample, this clone is large. Other DNA sequences in this specimen translate into the identical CDR3. This chain connects TRDV2 to TRDJ1; D gene ambiguous. CDR1 and CDR2 from the germline V gene are GEAIGNYY and EKD. Trimming took off 0 bases at V and 1 base at J, with 11 bases between the two ends. CDR3 length equals 15 residues. CDR3: CACDTVTRGTDKLIF. The CDR3 nucleotides are TGTGCCTGTGACACCGTTACTAGGGGCACCGATAAACTCATCTTT.

This clone counts as medium-sized (0.01 to 0.1%). This probably arose from a read error, given a far larger clone one base away. The V and J genes are TRDV2 and TRDJ1; 9 positions agree with TRDD2. V shed 3 bases, J shed 0 bases, and the junction held 16 bases outside the gene matches. The CDR3 spans 19 residues. Germline CDR1 is GEAIGNYY and CDR2 is EKD. CDR3 sequence reads: CACDSLPTELGPNTDKLIF. CDR3 nucleotide sequence: TGTGCCTGTGACTCCCTTCCTACTGAACTGGGGCCCAACACCGATAAACTCATCTTT.

Points on this clone: This may come from a read error, since a much larger clone is one base off. This chain uses TRDV2 with TRDJ1; 12 bases agree with TRDD3. The CDR3 consists of 15 residues. Germline V gene sequence: CDR1 GEAIGNYY, CDR2 EKD. V shed 5 bases and J 4 bases; nucleotides not matched to a gene: 7. This CDR3 is CACGSLGDTGDKLIF. The CDR3 region has the DNA TGTGCCTGTGGCAGCCTGGGGGATACGGGCGATAAACTCATCTTT.

A note on this clone: A far larger clone differs by one base, so this is likely a read error. This chain uses TRDV2 with TRDJ1; 7 bases align to TRDD3. The germline V gene encodes CDR1 GEAIGNYY and CDR2 EKD. CDR3 length: 17 amino acids. V was clipped by 7 bases and J by 0 bases; unmatched bases: 16. This chain's CDR3 is CACDRLLGHQYTDKLIF. CDR3 nucleotides: TGTGCCTGCGATAGGCTACTGGGGCACCAGTACACCGATAAACTCATCTTT.

This clone was observed a few times. Only one base separates this from a far larger clonotype, so it likely reflects a read error. Within the sample, other DNA sequences also encode this same CDR3. This chain connects TRDV2 to TRDJ1; 9 bases map to TRDD3. The germline V gene encodes CDR1 GEAIGNYY and CDR2 EKD. The CDR3 consists of 15 residues. CDR3 protein: CACDNLGDQDDKLIF. The DNA for the CDR3 is TGTGCCTGCGACAACCTGGGGGATCAGGACGATAAACTCATCTTT.

This clone was counted a few times. Given a far larger clone just one base away, this is likely a sequencing read error. The same CDR3 can be traced to other DNA sequences in this sample. V is TRDV2 and J is TRDJ1, with D unclear. Per the germline V gene, CDR1 is GEAIGNYY and CDR2 is EKD. This CDR3 region has 18 residues. V was trimmed by 1 base and J by 4 bases, leaving 24 bases between them. CDR3 nucleotides: TGTGCCTGTGACACGGTACCCGGGGTTCAACATAGGAGCGATAAACTCATCTTT. Encoded protein: CACDTVPGVQHRSDKLIF.

Comment on this clone: This likely reflects a read error, since a far larger clone is one base away. This chain joins TRDV2 and TRDJ1; D gene ambiguous. Germline CDR1 and CDR2: GEAIGNYY and EKD. This CDR3 is 17 amino acids long. Deletions cut 0 bases from V and 0 bases from J, with 16 bases between. The CDR3 here is CACDTVAGLPYTDKLIF. Here the CDR3 DNA reads TGTGCCTGTGACACCGTAGCGGGGCTCCCGTACACCGATAAACTCATCTTT.

This clone was found a few times. A read error may be the cause here, since a much bigger clone is one base away. J is TRDJ3 and V is TRDV2; the match to TRDD3 covers 9 bases. The CDR3 has 19 amino acids. CDR1 is GEAIGNYY and CDR2 is EKD in the germline V gene. CDR3 nucleotides: TGTGCCTGTGACACCGTGGGGGATATGGGCTCCTGGGACACCCGACCGATGTTTTTC. Translating gives CACDTVGDMGSWDTRPMFF.

This clone is medium-sized (0.01 to 0.1%) in the sample. This is likely an artifact of a read error, given a far larger clone one base away. The V gene is TRDV1, the J gene TRDJ1, with 10 bases fitting TRDD3. The CDR3 has 22 residues. Germline V gene lookup returns CDR1 TSWWSYY and CDR2 QGS. The CDR3 here is CALGESPISYYWGIRGTDRLIF. The CDR3 coding sequence is TGTGCTCTTGGGGAAAGCCCCATATCTTATTACTGGGGGATCAGGGGCACCGATAGACTCATCTTT.

Note on this clone: The mismatch at residue 13 between this DNA's translation and the TCRdb protein of a much larger clone likely reflects a read error; the protein shown is translated from the DNA. Here the CDR3 reads CACDTVEILGIKSDKLIF. The CDR3, as DNA: TGTGCCTGTGACACCGTGGAGATACTGGGGATTAAGAGTGATAAACTCATCTTT. The V call is TRDV2, the J call TRDJ1, with TRDD3 matching 7 bases. Trimming took 0 bases from V and 5 from J; bases not matched to a gene: 17. This CDR3 spans 18 amino acids. In germline, CDR1 is GEAIGNYY, CDR2 EKD.

This clone has a handful of counts. It differs at one base from a far larger clone, so likely a read error. This chain joins TRDV2 and TRDJ1, with D perhaps TRDD3 (5 bases). The germline V gene has CDR1 GEAIGNYY and CDR2 EKD. The length of the CDR3 is 14 residues. Trimming took off 5 bases at V and 3 bases at J, with 15 bases between the two ends. CDR3 coding DNA: TGTGCCTGTGGCCTGATACCAGTACCCGATAAACTCATCTTT. It specifies CACGLIPVPDKLIF.

In its sample, this clone was seen a few times. The mismatch at residue 13 between this DNA's translation and the TCRdb protein of a much larger clone likely reflects a read error; the protein shown is translated from the DNA. The J gene is TRDJ1, the V gene TRDV2, with TRDD3 identical over 8 bases. The CDR3 sequence is 16 residues long. CDR1 is GEAIGNYY, CDR2 EKD, per germline. The CDR3 region has the DNA TGTGCCTGTGAAGGTTTGGAGCTGGGGGACACCGATGAACTCATCTTT. Amino acid sequence: CACEGLELGDTDELIF.